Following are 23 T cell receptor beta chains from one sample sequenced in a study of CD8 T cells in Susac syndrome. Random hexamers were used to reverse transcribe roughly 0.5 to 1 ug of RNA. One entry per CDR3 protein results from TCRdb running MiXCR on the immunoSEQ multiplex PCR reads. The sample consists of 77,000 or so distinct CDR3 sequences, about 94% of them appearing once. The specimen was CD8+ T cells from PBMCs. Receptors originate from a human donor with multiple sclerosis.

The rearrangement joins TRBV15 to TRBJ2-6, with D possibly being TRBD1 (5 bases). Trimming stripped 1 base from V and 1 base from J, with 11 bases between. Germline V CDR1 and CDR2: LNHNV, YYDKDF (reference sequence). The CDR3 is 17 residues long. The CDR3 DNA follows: TGTGCCACCAGCAGAGCGGGCAGGGAATCTGGGGCCAACGTCCTGACTTTC. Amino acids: CATSRAGRESGANVLTF.

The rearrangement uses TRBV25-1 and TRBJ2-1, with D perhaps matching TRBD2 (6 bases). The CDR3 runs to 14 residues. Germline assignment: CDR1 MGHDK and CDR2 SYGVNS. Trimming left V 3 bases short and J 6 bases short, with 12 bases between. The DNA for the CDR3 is TGTGCCAGCAGTGATGGGGGGATGTCCAATGAGCAGTTCTTC. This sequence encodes CASSDGGMSNEQFF. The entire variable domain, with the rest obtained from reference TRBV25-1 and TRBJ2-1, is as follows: EADIYQTPRYLVIGTGKKITLECSQTMGHDKMYWYQQDPGMELHLIHYSYGVNSTEKGDLSSESTVSRIRTEHFPLTLESARPSHTSQYLCASSDGGMSNEQFFGPGTRLTVL.

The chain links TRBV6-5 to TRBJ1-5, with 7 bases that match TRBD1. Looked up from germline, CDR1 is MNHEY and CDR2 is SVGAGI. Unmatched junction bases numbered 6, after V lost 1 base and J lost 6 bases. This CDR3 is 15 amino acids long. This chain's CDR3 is CASSYYRGDAQPQHF. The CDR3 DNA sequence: TGTGCCAGCAGTTACTACAGGGGAGATGCTCAGCCCCAGCATTTT.

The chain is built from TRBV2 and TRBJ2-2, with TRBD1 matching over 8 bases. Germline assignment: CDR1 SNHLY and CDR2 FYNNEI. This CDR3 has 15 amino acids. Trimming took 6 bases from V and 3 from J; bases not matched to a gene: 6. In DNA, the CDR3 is TGTGCCAGCAGAGTTGACAGGGGCTACACCGGGGAGCTGTTTTTT. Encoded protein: CASRVDRGYTGELFF.

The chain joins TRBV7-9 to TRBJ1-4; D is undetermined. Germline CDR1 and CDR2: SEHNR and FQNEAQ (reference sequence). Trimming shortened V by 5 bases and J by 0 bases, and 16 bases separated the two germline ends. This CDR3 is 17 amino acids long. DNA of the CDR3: TGTGCCAGCAGCCCCCCACCCAATGGTGCAACTAATGAAAAACTGTTTTTT. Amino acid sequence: CASSPPPNGATNEKLFF.

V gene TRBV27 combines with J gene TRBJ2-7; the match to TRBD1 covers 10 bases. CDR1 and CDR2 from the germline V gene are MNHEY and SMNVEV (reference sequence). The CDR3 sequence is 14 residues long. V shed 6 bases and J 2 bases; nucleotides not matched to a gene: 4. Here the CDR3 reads CASRLTGGTYEQYF. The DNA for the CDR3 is TGTGCCAGCAGGCTGACAGGGGGCACCTACGAGCAGTACTTC.

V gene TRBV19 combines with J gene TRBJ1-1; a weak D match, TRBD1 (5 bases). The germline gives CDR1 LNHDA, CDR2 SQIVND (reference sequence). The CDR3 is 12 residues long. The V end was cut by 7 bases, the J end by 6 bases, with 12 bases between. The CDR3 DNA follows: TGTGCCAGTACCCCGGGGGGGGCTGAAGCTTTCTTT. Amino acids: CASTPGGAEAFF.

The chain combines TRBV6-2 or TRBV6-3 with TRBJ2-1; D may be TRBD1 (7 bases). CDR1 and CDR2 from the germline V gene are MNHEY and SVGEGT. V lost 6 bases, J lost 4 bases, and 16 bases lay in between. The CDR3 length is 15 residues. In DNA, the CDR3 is TGTGCCAGCAGCCAGACAGGGACTTTATACAATGAGCAGTTCTTC. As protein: CASSQTGTLYNEQFF.

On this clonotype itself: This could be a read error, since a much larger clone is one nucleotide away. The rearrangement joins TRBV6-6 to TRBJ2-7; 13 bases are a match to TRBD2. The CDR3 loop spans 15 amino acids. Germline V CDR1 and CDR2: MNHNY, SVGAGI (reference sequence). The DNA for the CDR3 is TGTGCCAGCAGTATCACTAGCGGGGGGGGCTACGAGCGGTACTTC. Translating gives CASSITSGGGYERYF.

The CDR3 DNA sequence: TGTGCCAGCAGCGCAGGACAGGGGGGAGGTGCTTTCTTT. Protein product: CASSAGQGGGAFF. This sequence joins TRBV5-4 and TRBJ1-1, with 10 bases lining up with TRBD1. The junction had 8 bases not matched to a gene; V was cut back by 4 bases and J by 11 bases. The CDR3 has 13 residues. Germline lookup yields CDR1 SGHNT and CDR2 YYREEE (reference sequence).

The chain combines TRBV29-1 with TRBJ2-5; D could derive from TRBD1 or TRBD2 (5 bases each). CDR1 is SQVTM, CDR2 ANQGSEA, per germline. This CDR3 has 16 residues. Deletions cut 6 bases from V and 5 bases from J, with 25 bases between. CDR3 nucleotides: TGCAGCGTGACTGCGCCGGGACCAAACCCAGGGGAGACCCAGTACTTC. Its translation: CSVTAPGPNPGETQYF.

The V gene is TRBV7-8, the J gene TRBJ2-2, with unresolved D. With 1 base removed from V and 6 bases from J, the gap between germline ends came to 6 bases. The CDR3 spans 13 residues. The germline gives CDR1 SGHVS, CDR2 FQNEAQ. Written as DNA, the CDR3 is TGTGCCAGCAGCTTAGTAGGTCCCGGGGAGCTGTTTTTT. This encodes CASSLVGPGELFF.

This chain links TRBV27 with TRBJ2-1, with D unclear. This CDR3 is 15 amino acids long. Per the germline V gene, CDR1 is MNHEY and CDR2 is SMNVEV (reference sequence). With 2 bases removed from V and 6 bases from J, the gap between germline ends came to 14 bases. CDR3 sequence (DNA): TGTGCCAGCAGTTTAACCACCCCGGTGGCCAATGAGCAGTTCTTC. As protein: CASSLTTPVANEQFF.

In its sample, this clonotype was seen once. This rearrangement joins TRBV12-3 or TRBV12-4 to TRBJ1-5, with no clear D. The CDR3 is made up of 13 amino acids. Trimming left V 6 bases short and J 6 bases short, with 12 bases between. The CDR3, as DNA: TGTGCCAGCAGCCGTCCTAACAGTCAGCCCCAGCATTTT. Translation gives CASSRPNSQPQHF.

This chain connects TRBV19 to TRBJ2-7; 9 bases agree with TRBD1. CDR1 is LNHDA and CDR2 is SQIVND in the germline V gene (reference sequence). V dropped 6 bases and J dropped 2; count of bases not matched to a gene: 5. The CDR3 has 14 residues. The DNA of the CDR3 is TGTGCCAGTAGCTTCACAGGGGGCCCCTACGAGCAGTACTTC. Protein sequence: CASSFTGGPYEQYF.

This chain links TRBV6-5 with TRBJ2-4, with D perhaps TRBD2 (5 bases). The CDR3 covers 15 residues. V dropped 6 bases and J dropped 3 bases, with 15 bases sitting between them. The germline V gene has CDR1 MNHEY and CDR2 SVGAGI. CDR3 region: CASSPGYGGKNIQYF. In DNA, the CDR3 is TGTGCCAGCAGCCCTGGCTATGGAGGCAAAAACATTCAGTACTTC.

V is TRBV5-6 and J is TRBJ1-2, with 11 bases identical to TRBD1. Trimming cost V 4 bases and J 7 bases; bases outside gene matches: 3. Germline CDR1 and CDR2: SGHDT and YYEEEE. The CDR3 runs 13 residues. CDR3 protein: CASSPGQGAGYTF. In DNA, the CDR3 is TGTGCCAGCAGCCCCGGACAGGGGGCTGGCTACACCTTC.

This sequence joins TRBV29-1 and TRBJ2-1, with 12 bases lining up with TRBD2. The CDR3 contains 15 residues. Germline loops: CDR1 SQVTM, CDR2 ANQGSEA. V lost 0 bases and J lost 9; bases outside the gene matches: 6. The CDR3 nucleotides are TGCAGCGTTGAAGATAGCAGGACTAGCGGGACTGAGCAGTTCTTC. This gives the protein CSVEDSRTSGTEQFF.

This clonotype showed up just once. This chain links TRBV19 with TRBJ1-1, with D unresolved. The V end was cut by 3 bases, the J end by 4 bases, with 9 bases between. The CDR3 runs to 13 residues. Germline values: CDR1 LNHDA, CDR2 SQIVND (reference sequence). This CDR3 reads CASSIFDSTEAFF. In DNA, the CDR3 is TGTGCCAGTAGTATTTTCGACTCCACTGAAGCTTTCTTT.

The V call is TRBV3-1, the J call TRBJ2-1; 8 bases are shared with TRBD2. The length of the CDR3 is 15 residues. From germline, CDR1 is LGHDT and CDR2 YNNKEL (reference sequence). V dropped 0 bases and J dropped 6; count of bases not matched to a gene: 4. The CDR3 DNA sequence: TGTGCCAGCAGCCAAGATGCGGGGGGAATCAATGAGCAGTTCTTC. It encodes CASSQDAGGINEQFF.

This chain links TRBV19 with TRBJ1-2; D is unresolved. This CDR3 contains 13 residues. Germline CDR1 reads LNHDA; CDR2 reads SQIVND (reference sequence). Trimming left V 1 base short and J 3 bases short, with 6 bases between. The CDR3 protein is CASSIGLDYGYTF. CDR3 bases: TGTGCCAGTAGTATAGGCCTGGACTATGGCTACACCTTC.

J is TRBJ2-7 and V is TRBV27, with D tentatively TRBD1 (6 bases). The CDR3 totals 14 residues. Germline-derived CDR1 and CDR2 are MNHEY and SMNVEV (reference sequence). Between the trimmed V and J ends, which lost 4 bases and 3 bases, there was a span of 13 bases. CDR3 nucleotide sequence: TGTGCCAGCAGTTCCCTCGGACAGTTCTACGAGCAGTACTTC. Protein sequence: CASSSLGQFYEQYF.

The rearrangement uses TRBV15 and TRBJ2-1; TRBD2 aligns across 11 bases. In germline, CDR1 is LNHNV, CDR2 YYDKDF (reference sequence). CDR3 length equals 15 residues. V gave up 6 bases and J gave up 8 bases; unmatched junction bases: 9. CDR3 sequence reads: CATRPLAGVGDEQFF. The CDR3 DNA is TGTGCCACCAGGCCACTAGCGGGAGTTGGCGATGAGCAGTTCTTC.